Below, one TCR beta chain is given with its context. Its antigen remains unidentified. The source of the sample is a study of shared clonotypes between healthy human individuals. Study findings and constraints: How much donors shared clonotypes was expected to be affected by sequencing depth. Sampling included only blood; tissue repertoires likely differ. Sorted-subset sequencing was shown by rarefaction to be incomplete despite large depth.

This CDR3 region has 16 residues. Unmatched junction bases numbered 8, after V lost 3 bases and J lost 3 bases. In germline, CDR1 is SGHTA, CDR2 FQGNSA. CD45RO-negative CD8 cells positively selected for CCR7 made up the naive population, which excluded terminally differentiated effector memory CD45RA+ cells. Here immunoSEQ multiplex PCR was the method, and the copy in TCRdb shows in-frame clones only, minus some. The sample shows some 2.1 million clones, roughly 94% of them seen only once. The rearrangement joins TRBV7-2 to TRBJ2-7, with 10 bases identical to TRBD2. Sequenced input: naive CD8+ T cells sorted from blood. The clonotype comes from a man younger than 35 in good health. CDR3 sequence (DNA): TGTGCCAGCAGCTTCGGAGCGGGAGGGCCCCTCTACGAGCAGTACTTC. Translated: CASSFGAGGPLYEQYF.